The source of this T cell receptor (beta chain) is a study of naive and memory T cell subsets. Study-wide findings and caveats: Reportedly, tuberculin skin test sites gave far more TCRs than other biopsies.

A UMI-containing oligonucleotide was joined by 3' ligation to the TCR cDNA template. Cells were not sorted; total RNA input targeted about 1 to 1000 ng. By proportion, this clonotype is large (0.1 to 1%). Its antigen remains unknown. The trim removed 4 bases at V and 5 bases at J, leaving 8 bases unmatched. CDR1 is DFQATT, CDR2 SNEGSKA, per germline (reference sequence). The CDR3 has 14 residues. Four PCR rounds used nested alpha and beta constant region primers plus the SP2 primer. TCRdb recomputed calls from the UMI-ligation and nested PCR reads with MiXCR, one row per CDR3 protein. The profile shows nearly 800 distinct CDR3 sequences, about 3.8% of them singletons.

The chain is built from TRBV20-1 and TRBJ2-7, with 10 nucleotides matching TRBD2. This receptor was identified in an adult in good health. The material was skin, obtained from a tuberculin skin test site or a saline-injected site (not recorded which). The CDR3 nucleotides are TGCAGTGCTAAACCTAGCGGGGGCAGGGACGAGCAGTACTTC. Translation gives CSAKPSGGRDEQYF.